Following are 8 T cell receptor beta chains from one sample sequenced in a study of cytomegalovirus exposure and HLA in healthy donors. This PCR relied on a set of 60 Vbeta primers and 13 Jbeta primers. The table came from immunoSEQ multiplex PCR; TCRdb's copy has only in-frame clones and leaves some out. The repertoire includes about 110,000 clones, roughly three quarters of them detected once, and less than 7.5% sits in the top ten. Material for sequencing was PBMCs. These receptors originate from a man aged 25 to 45 in good health and CMV-seropositive.

This chain joins TRBV5-1 and TRBJ2-2, with 8 nucleotides matching TRBD2. The CDR3 has 15 residues. The germline V gene has CDR1 SGHRS and CDR2 YFSETQ. V was pared by 4 bases and J by 0 bases, with 2 bases of the junction left unmatched. DNA of the CDR3: TGCGCCAGCAGCCCGGGACTAGCGAACACCGGGGAGCTGTTTTTT. As protein: CASSPGLANTGELFF.

This chain uses TRBV6-5 with TRBJ1-4; 7 bases match TRBD1. The germline gives CDR1 MNHEY, CDR2 SVGAGI. This CDR3 is 13 amino acids long. V was clipped by 8 bases and J by 6 bases; unmatched bases: 6. Here the CDR3 DNA reads TGTGCCAGCCGGGCAGGGGGAGATGAAAAACTGTTTTTT. This gives the protein CASRAGGDEKLFF.

The J gene is TRBJ2-3, the V gene TRBV25-1; 9 bases are a match to TRBD1. The CDR3 is made up of 16 amino acids. Germline-derived CDR1 and CDR2 are MGHDK and SYGVNS. Trimming removed 5 bases from V and 1 base from J; junction bases left unmatched: 7. The CDR3 loop is CASSPRTGAGTDTQYF. The CDR3 region has the DNA TGTGCCAGCAGTCCACGGACAGGGGCCGGCACAGATACGCAGTATTTT.

The chain has TRBV25-1 and TRBJ1-2; D gene unclear. V was trimmed by 1 base and J by 6 bases, leaving 6 bases between them. This CDR3 comprises 12 residues. Germline-derived CDR1 and CDR2 are MGHDK and SYGVNS. This chain's CDR3 is CASSESGDGYTF. DNA for the CDR3: TGTGCCAGCAGTGAATCCGGGGATGGCTACACCTTC.

The rearrangement links TRBV19 to TRBJ2-1; D might be TRBD1 (5 bases). The germline V gene has CDR1 LNHDA and CDR2 SQIVND (reference sequence). With 0 bases removed from V and 7 bases from J, the gap between germline ends came to 10 bases. The CDR3 runs 14 residues. CDR3 loop: CASSIDRPGNEQFF. The CDR3 bases are TGTGCCAGTAGTATAGATCGGCCAGGGAATGAGCAGTTCTTC.

This sequence joins TRBV10-3 and TRBJ2-7, with 12 bases matching TRBD2. With V trimmed by 6 bases and J by 3 bases, 6 bases remained unmatched. CDR1 and CDR2 from the germline V gene are ENHRY and SYGVKD. The CDR3 covers 15 residues. CDR3 protein: CAISVTSGGIYEQYF. Written as DNA, the CDR3 is TGTGCCATCAGCGTAACTAGCGGGGGGATCTACGAGCAGTACTTC.

The chain carries TRBV9 and TRBJ2-4; 7 nucleotides agree with TRBD1. Unmatched junction bases numbered 7, after V lost 4 bases and J lost 6 bases. CDR1 SGDLS and CDR2 YYNGEE come from the germline V gene. This CDR3 contains 14 residues. The CDR3 DNA follows: TGTGCCAGCAGCTCCCGGACAGGCTCAAACATTCAGTACTTC. The encoded protein is CASSSRTGSNIQYF.

V is TRBV19 and J is TRBJ2-4; weak D call: TRBD1 (6 bases). CDR3 length: 14 residues. Germline CDR1 LNHDA, CDR2 SQIVND (reference sequence). The V gene lost 3 bases and the J gene lost 6 bases, with 12 bases spanning the gap. The CDR3 DNA follows: TGTGCCAGTAGTATTACAGGGTTGGGAAACATTCAGTACTTC. Protein sequence: CASSITGLGNIQYF.